The present entry profiles one T cell receptor beta chain with its context. Possible read error: a much larger clone is one base away. These data come from a study of low-dose radiotherapy and immunotherapy resistance in tumors. Looking at the study overall: With 1 Gy per fraction every two weeks, Cohort 2 accumulated 13 Gy across 26 weeks.

The CDR3 contains 15 residues. CDR1 is KGHDR and CDR2 is SFDVKD in the germline V gene. Noted time point: before trial treatment. Gene-specific TRAV and TRBV primers were used for first-strand cDNA, covering alpha and beta chains. Using a constant-region primer together with a V-primer adapter, TCRs were subjected to 20 PCR cycles of amplification. From the reads, TCRdb called clonotypes with MiXCR, one entry per CDR3 protein. Counted here are around 79,000 distinct CDR3 sequences, approximately 20% occurring once; the ten biggest clones make up around 6.3%. The source material was PBMCs, sampled before treatment. J is TRBJ2-1 and V is TRBV24-1, with D perhaps matching TRBD2 (6 bases). The clonotype comes from a male donor with prostate cancer. The CDR3 region has the DNA TGTGCCACCAGTGCCGGACTACCCCCCTACAGTGAGCAGTTCTTC. It is translated as CATSAGLPPYSEQFF.